This T cell receptor beta chain was sequenced for a study of cytomegalovirus exposure and HLA in healthy donors. CDR3 length equals 14 residues. The V gene end was trimmed by 1 base and the J gene end by 7 bases; junction bases not matched to a gene: 2. Germline V gene lookup returns CDR1 SGHNT and CDR2 YENEEA. While the first cohort had hundreds of subjects, the donors belonged to the separate validation cohort of over a hundred subjects. Measured with immunoSEQ multiplex PCR; TCRdb has only the in-frame clones, and not every one. Here the sample spans 190,000 or so clones, 70% to 85% being singletons. Study outcomes and limitations: The authors enumerated some 170 TCR beta chains as linked to cytomegalovirus. The CMV antigen specificity of a few CMV-associated chains was confirmed through in vitro analysis. Subsequent analysis revealed that first-cohort TCR clusters tended to co-occur in the 90 to 150 validation repertoires.

This clone was found once. What it binds is not known. Within the sample, other DNA sequences also encode this same CDR3. This clonotype originated in a woman aged 25 to 39 in good health and CMV-seropositive. Source material: PBMCs. The V gene is TRBV11-3, the J gene TRBJ2-1; TRBD2 aligns across 9 bases. CDR3 nucleotides: TGTGCCAGCAGCTTAGGTGCGGGAGGGAATGAGCAGTTCTTC. This sequence encodes CASSLGAGGNEQFF.